This T cell receptor (beta chain) was observed in a study of cytomegalovirus exposure and HLA in healthy donors. Notes on this clone: Its antigen is as yet unknown.

Whole-study findings and limits: In a later analysis, a missense DCLRE1C variant was linked to TCR beta V- and J-gene trimming. The majority of CMV-associated TCR beta chains were reported as apparently HLA-restricted in a later analysis.

The CDR3 extends over 13 amino acids. Germline V CDR1 and CDR2: SGHRS, YFSETQ. V was pared by 7 bases and J by 5 bases, with 8 bases of the junction left unmatched. The PCR used 60 Vbeta and 13 Jbeta primers. Sequencing used immunoSEQ multiplex PCR; TCRdb keeps in-frame clones, though not all of them. The sample lists nearly 110,000 clones; approximately 70% were seen once. The source is a boy aged 5-17 years in good health and CMV-seronegative. The chain joins TRBV5-1 to TRBJ2-5; TRBD1 matches 7 bases. The source material was PBMCs. As DNA, the CDR3 is TGCGCCAGCGTCGGACAGGTCCACGAGACCCAGTACTTC. Its protein is CASVGQVHETQYF. Full variable domain (remainder filled in from reference TRBV5-1 and TRBJ2-5): KAGVTQTPRYLIKTRGQQVTLSCSPISGHRSVSWYQQTPGQGLQFLFEYFSETQRNKGNFPGRFSGRQFSNSRSEMNVSTLELGDSALYLCASVGQVHETQYFGPGTRLLVL.